This T cell receptor beta chain was recorded in a study of blood T cell repertoires in COVID-19. Study-level information: T cells, B-cell-depleted T cells, or PBMCs provided the cDNA or gDNA that served as material.

Method: immunoSEQ multiplex PCR; TCRdb's copy keeps in-frame clones and lacks some. The sample lists some 220,000 clones; 80% to 90% were seen once. CDR1 is DFQATT and CDR2 is SNEGSKA in the germline V gene (reference sequence). Deletions cut 1 base from V and 12 bases from J, with 10 bases between. CDR3 length equals 11 residues. This clone has just a few counts. The chain employs TRBV20-1 and TRBJ1-3, with a possible D match to TRBD1 (5 bases). The sequenced sample consisted of PBMCs or T cells enriched from blood (not recorded which). This clonotype originated in a woman aged 40 to 49 with acute COVID-19. Written as DNA, the CDR3 is TGCAGTGCTAGAGGGGGGGGTTACATATATTTT. This encodes CSARGGGYIYF.